This T cell receptor (beta chain) was recovered during a study of CD8+ T cells in alopecia areata (dated by TCRdb to 2016 to 2019). In the study overall: Skin from C3H/HeJ donors with spontaneous alopecia (roughly 6-13 months old) was grafted onto female C3H/HeJ recipients aged roughly 6-11 weeks. The study used high-throughput TCRbeta sequencing to examine T cell clonal expansion in alopecia areata, in both the C3H/HeJ mouse model and human patients. Human TCRbeta sequencing covered scalp tissue and sorted CD4+ and CD8+ peripheral blood T cells from patchy and totalis/universalis alopecia areata patients and healthy controls. Scalp clonality was compared across normal scalp (n=4), patchy alopecia areata scalp (n=8), and alopecia totalis/universalis scalp (n=8). RNA was obtained with the PAXgene miRNA kit for fixed scalp, the miRNeasy kit for PBMCs, and the RNeasy kit for mouse skin. Amplification of TCRbeta CDR3 regions was done by immunoSEQ multiplex PCR using 35 Vbeta forward primers and 13 Jbeta reverse primers. The paper as a whole reports these results and caveats: Scalp TCR repertoire analysis is complicated because resident alphabeta T cells in normal human skin are also sequenced, whereas mouse skin is dominated by gammadelta T cells. Compared with normal scalp, lesional scalp had higher clonality and more expanded CD8+ clones, particularly in alopecia totalis/universalis, a pattern that suggests antigenic drive. Compared with mice, TCR sequences shared between patients were less clear, possibly partly because of HLA diversity across the patient population.

Concerning this clone: Its antigen is unknown. Since the receptor is from a mouse, mouse gene names and germline sequences apply. The read ends 4 residues before the CDR3 terminus; that terminus is restored from the germline J gene.

The CDR3 covers 16 residues, taking in both the cysteine and the phenylalanine. Shown are 36 bases from within the CDR3, in frame from base 1. CDR1 is given as NSQYPW and CDR2 as LRSPGD, both from the germline V gene (reference sequence). Cells from mouse cutaneous lymph nodes were pooled, stained for CD4, CD8alpha, NKG2D, NKG2ACE and other markers, and then sorted on a BD Influx. Receptor amplification or capture employed the immunoSEQ multiplex PCR assay. To provide template for TCR sequencing, every sample had RNA extracted and reverse transcribed into cDNA. SuperScript III was used for first-strand cDNA synthesis, primed with a 2:1 mix of oligo-dT and random hexamers. A synthetic immune receptor repertoire was used to gauge amplification bias, and whatever bias remained was removed computationally. Sequencing of the libraries was done on Illumina HiSeq with 60 bp reads that cover the CDR3, reading from J toward V. Turning to the authors' computational methods: After raw reads were preprocessed to remove errors, the CDR3 was defined following IMGT conventions as running from the conserved cysteine to phenylalanine. To get clonality, Shannon entropy was normalized by log2 of the number of productive unique TCRs and the result was subtracted from 1. Whether scalp clones were CD4 or CD8 was inferred by matching scalp TCRbeta sequences against CD4 and CD8 repertoires sorted from blood. In TCRdb, the immuneACCESS table is reduced to in-frame sequences with V and J assigned. These tables do not hold every clone; where another copy was compared, an unresolved V gene accounts for under half, and the others remain unexplained. That table gives V, J and clone size, and the DNA gave D and trimming. This sample was tabulated with 20,000 or so clones, among which there are no singletons. Around a third of the sample rests with the top ten.

Source material: CD8+ T cells sorted from a lymph node. The rearrangement combines TRBV1 with TRBJ2-7, and 13 junctional nucleotides match TRBD2. The receptor was isolated from a C3H/HeJ mouse with alopecia areata. The haplotype of this strain at the MHC is H2-k. The CDR3 protein is CTCSADGTGGGYEQYF. The DNA read from the CDR3 is TGCACCTGCAGTGCAGATGGGACTGGGGGGGGTTAT.